The clone carrying this T cell receptor delta chain was seen many times. TCRdb reapplied CATT to the reads. There are 7,000 or so delta-chain clones in the sample; 0.65% to 0.8% occur only once, and 15% to 17% lies in the top ten. This sample was taken from a study of gamma-delta chains in newborns, infants, children. The overall study: Innate gammadelta T cells reportedly expand polyclonally right after birth, driven by microbial exposure, per the title.

The germline V and J ends were trimmed by 0 bases and 0 bases, with 11 bases remaining between them. The CDR3 loop spans 18 amino acids. Germline V gives CDR1 GEAIGNYY, CDR2 EKD. The source material was blood. V is TRDV2 and J is TRDJ3; weak D call: TRDD3 (5 bases). This TCR came from a child who was a newborn, infant or young child, either healthy, febrile or measles-vaccinated (not recorded which). The CDR3 sequence is CACDTGGALSWDTRQMFF. The DNA of the CDR3 is TGTGCCTGTGACACCGGGGGGGCCCTCTCCTGGGACACCCGACAGATGTTTTTC.